This is a list of T cell receptor beta chains from one sample in a study of shared clonotypes between healthy human individuals. TCRdb's table, derived via immunoSEQ multiplex PCR, lists solely in-frame clones and lacks some. There are hundreds of thousands of clones in the sample; around two thirds occur only once, and under 2% lies in the top ten. Material: memory CD4+ T cells sorted from blood. All receptors come from a woman younger than 45 in good health. Each CDR3 is given with its conserved first and last residue. D genes are given only for firm matches. Expanded clones get a size class; other rows say once, few or many, or leave the size out.

d_gene	abundance	v_gene	j_gene	CDR3aa	CDR3nt
TRBD2	NA	TRBV19	TRBJ2-1	CASSIRLAGDEQFF	TGTGCCAGTAGTATTCGACTAGCGGGAGACGAGCAGTTCTTC
TRBD1	NA	TRBV5-4	TRBJ1-1	CASSRGGDRGRSTEAFF	TGTGCCAGCAGCCGGGGTGGAGACAGGGGGCGAAGCACTGAAGCTTTCTTT
NA	NA	TRBV4-2	TRBJ2-6	CASSQDASSFRANVLTF	TGTGCCAGCAGCCAAGATGCGTCCTCCTTCCGGGCCAACGTCCTGACTTTC
NA	NA	TRBV28	TRBJ2-6	CASSFLPSNSGANVLTF	TGTGCCAGCAGTTTTCTTCCAAGCAACTCTGGGGCCAACGTCCTGACTTTC
NA	NA	TRBV7-3	TRBJ1-1	CASSLTGGSSEAFF	TGTGCCAGCAGCTTAACGGGGGGATCTTCTGAAGCTTTCTTT
TRBD1	NA	TRBV5-1	TRBJ1-1	CASSLLTGGGRTNTEAFF	TGCGCCAGCAGCCTATTGACAGGGGGAGGAAGAACGAACACTGAAGCTTTCTTT
NA	NA	TRBV30	TRBJ1-1	CAWSVRANTEAFF	TGTGCCTGGAGTGTCAGGGCGAACACTGAAGCTTTCTTT
NA	NA	TRBV9	TRBJ2-1	CASRGCLPVYNEQFF	TGTGCCAGCCGGGGCTGCCTCCCGGTCTACAATGAGCAGTTCTTC
TRBD2	NA	TRBV29-1	TRBJ2-1	CSVRLAGRGDEQFF	TGCAGCGTTCGACTAGCGGGAAGGGGGGATGAGCAGTTCTTC
TRBD1	few	TRBV5-1	TRBJ2-2	CASSWDSPETGELFF	TGCGCCAGCAGCTGGGACAGCCCCGAGACCGGGGAGCTGTTTTTT
NA	few	TRBV5-6	TRBJ1-2	CASSSPGQYNYGYTF	TGTGCCAGCAGCTCTCCGGGACAATATAACTATGGCTACACCTTC
TRBD1	NA	TRBV5-4	TRBJ1-1	CASSLEQGITEAFF	TGTGCCAGCAGCTTGGAACAGGGGATAACTGAAGCTTTCTTT
NA	NA	TRBV7-7	TRBJ2-7	CASSLEGPSYEQYF	TGTGCCAGCAGCTTAGAGGGGCCCTCCTACGAGCAGTACTTC
NA	NA	TRBV19	TRBJ1-2	CASSIPDSNYGYTF	TGTGCCAGTAGTATCCCGGACAGTAACTATGGCTACACCTTC
NA	few	TRBV19	TRBJ2-3	CASSNVRGTSTDTQYF	TGTGCCAGTAGTAATGTGCGCGGGACTAGCACAGATACGCAGTATTTT
TRBD1	NA	TRBV11-2	TRBJ1-1	CASSLEGQVGTEAFF	TGTGCCAGCAGCTTAGAGGGACAGGTTGGCACTGAAGCTTTCTTT
TRBD2	NA	TRBV2	TRBJ2-3	CASSPRTSGGDTQYF	TGTGCCAGCAGTCCCCGGACTAGCGGTGGGGATACGCAGTATTTT
NA	NA	TRBV7-8	TRBJ2-7	CASSSQGTYEQYF	TGTGCCAGCAGCTCCCAGGGTACCTACGAGCAGTACTTC
TRBD1	few	TRBV19	TRBJ2-2	CASKDRGSTAGELFF	TGTGCCAGTAAGGACAGGGGAAGCACGGCAGGGGAGCTGTTTTTT
TRBD1	NA	TRBV28	TRBJ2-3	CASTIQGGTDTQYF	TGTGCCAGCACCATACAGGGGGGCACAGATACGCAGTATTTT
TRBD1	once	TRBV7-2	TRBJ1-4	CASSLATGGRKLFF	TGTGCCAGCAGCTTAGCAACAGGGGGCAGGAAACTGTTTTTT
TRBD2	NA	TRBV5-1	TRBJ2-3	CASSSGLAGGTDTQYF	TGCGCCAGCAGCTCCGGACTAGCGGGCGGCACAGATACGCAGTATTTT
NA	NA	TRBV28	TRBJ1-2	CASRPTGSPGGYTF	TGTGCCAGCAGACCGACCGGGAGCCCAGGAGGCTACACCTTC
TRBD1	NA	TRBV5-1	TRBJ2-7	CASSPQTGGSEQYF	TGCGCCAGCAGCCCTCAAACAGGGGGAAGCGAGCAGTACTTC
NA	NA	TRBV29-1	TRBJ1-1	CSVRTMATEAFF	TGCAGCGTCCGAACCATGGCAACTGAAGCTTTCTTT
NA	NA	TRBV18	TRBJ1-1	CASSPRAPRNTEAFF	TGTGCCAGCTCACCACGGGCCCCGAGGAACACTGAAGCTTTCTTT
TRBD2	NA	TRBV11-1	TRBJ2-1	CASSLLAAYNEQFF	TGTGCCAGCAGCTTGCTAGCGGCCTACAATGAGCAGTTCTTC
TRBD1	NA	TRBV2	TRBJ1-4	CASSKDRGNEKLFF	TGTGCCAGCAGTAAGGACAGGGGAAACGAAAAACTGTTTTTT
NA	once	TRBV15	TRBJ2-7	CATSSGRTTTYEQYF	TGTGCCACCAGCAGCGGCCGGACTACAACTTACGAGCAGTACTTC
NA	NA	TRBV7-8	TRBJ2-1	CASSLKNAEQFF	TGTGCCAGCAGCCTCAAAAACGCGGAGCAGTTCTTC
TRBD1	NA	TRBV27	TRBJ2-7	CASSRDRGYEQYF	TGTGCCAGCAGTCGAGACAGGGGTTACGAGCAGTACTTC
NA	NA	TRBV29-1	TRBJ2-5	CSVEGMTQETQYF	TGCAGCGTTGAAGGGATGACACAAGAGACCCAGTACTTC
NA	NA	TRBV18	TRBJ2-5	CASSPPYREETQYF	TGTGCCAGCTCACCACCGTACAGGGAAGAGACCCAGTACTTC
TRBD2	NA	TRBV2	TRBJ2-7	CASSAFGTSGSHEQYF	TGTGCCAGCAGCGCCTTCGGGACTAGCGGGAGTCACGAGCAGTACTTC
TRBD1	NA	TRBV11-1	TRBJ2-2	CASSSGTANTGELFF	TGTGCCAGCAGCTCTGGGACAGCCAACACCGGGGAGCTGTTTTTT
NA	NA	TRBV7-8	TRBJ1-4	CASSLVHPRPNEKLFF	TGTGCCAGCAGCTTAGTTCATCCTAGGCCTAATGAAAAACTGTTTTTT
NA	NA	TRBV5-1	TRBJ2-5	CASSSGHPEETQYF	TGCGCCAGCAGCTCCGGACATCCGGAAGAGACCCAGTACTTC
NA	NA	TRBV6-5	TRBJ2-5	CASSTRGAAGETQYF	TGTGCCAGCAGTACCCGGGGGGCAGCGGGGGAGACCCAGTACTTC
NA	NA	TRBV6-5	TRBJ2-6	CASSSGANVLTF	TGTGCCAGCTCATCTGGGGCCAACGTCCTGACTTTC
NA	once	TRBV6-4	TRBJ2-3	CASSDSGGNTQYF	TGTGCCAGCAGTGACTCCGGGGGAAATACGCAGTATTTT
TRBD2	many	TRBV5-1	TRBJ2-2	CASSLVAGEAGELFF	TGCGCCAGCAGCTTGGTCGCGGGAGAAGCCGGGGAGCTGTTTTTT
NA	NA	TRBV9	TRBJ1-1	CASSAPGQETEAFF	TGTGCCAGCAGCGCCCCGGGCCAAGAGACTGAAGCTTTCTTT
NA	once	TRBV5-4	TRBJ2-2	CASSLEVAAGTGELFF	TGTGCCAGCAGCTTGGAAGTAGCTGCGGGCACCGGGGAGCTGTTTTTT
TRBD2	NA	TRBV5-1	TRBJ2-3	CASSLERETDTQYF	TGCGCCAGCAGCTTGGAGCGGGAGACAGATACGCAGTATTTT